Described below is a single T cell receptor (beta chain) sequence and its context. Its antigen is currently unknown. Sequenced by immunoSEQ multiplex PCR; TCRdb stores in-frame clones only, minus some. The sample includes thousands of clones, roughly 68% of them seen just once. The data derive from a study of CD8 T cell repertoires and HIV-1 epitope variants. The CDR3 spans 12 residues. The germline gives CDR1 MNHEY, CDR2 SMNVEV (reference sequence). Study-wide points: Under 10 TCR beta clonotypes were antigen-specific, 5 or 6 apparently recognizing autologous or escape variants.

The material sequenced was cultured CD8+ T cells derived from PBMCs. This receptor was identified in a male donor with HIV. The chain carries TRBV27 and TRBJ2-5, with D perhaps TRBD1 (6 bases). The J call is doubtful: the DNA matches TRBJ2-7 better. CDR3 DNA sequence: TGTGCCAGCAGCCAGGGGCCCTACGAGCAGTACTTC. It translates to CASSQGPYEQYF.